This T cell receptor beta chain emerged from a study of CD8 T cells in ankylosing spondylitis. This clonotype was counted at least ten times. Antigen specificity is unknown. Quantitative molecular-barcoded 5'-RACE generated the TCR beta libraries. Using its own MiXCR run on the 5' RACE reads, TCRdb lists one record per CDR3 protein. Of around 160,000 distinct CDR3 sequences listed, approximately 10% are singletons. The study, taken as a whole, reports: Seven or eight highly homologous variants formed a TCR beta motif that appeared characteristic of ankylosing spondylitis blood. Clones tied to disease were said to be significantly enriched in matched ankylosing spondylitis synovial fluid. Previous work reported some of these motif variants in the synovial fluid and blood of reactive arthritis.

CDR1 SQVTM and CDR2 ANQGSEA come from the germline V gene. CDR3 length equals 13 residues. The V and J ends lost 4 bases and 5 bases respectively, with 12 bases between them. The sequencing sample was made of blood, either unsorted or a sorted T cell fraction (not recorded which). The V call is TRBV29-1, the J call TRBJ1-5; D not resolved. This sequence originates from a male donor with ankylosing spondylitis or in good health (not recorded which). CDR3 coding DNA: TGCAGCGTTGTAACCGGCGTCCATCAGCCCCAGCATTTT. Its protein is CSVVTGVHQPQHF.